The clone carrying this TCR beta chain was recorded many times. The data were obtained in a study of CD8+CD57+ T cells in acquired aplastic anemia. An expansion of CD8+CD57+ cells by flow cytometry had been shown in patients chosen for sequencing. The CDR3 covers 13 residues. Per the germline V gene, CDR1 is SNHLY and CDR2 is FYNNEI. V lost 8 bases and J lost 5, with 13 bases in between. Genomic DNA constituted the template upon which TCR beta VDJ and CDR3 profiling was performed. TCRdb processed the reads anew with MiXCR; each CDR3 protein has one entry. The sample consists of 150,000 or so distinct CDR3 sequences, 45% to 55% of them appearing once.

The chain recombines TRBV2 with TRBJ1-5; D is unclear. The sample comprised sorted CD4+, CD8+, or CD8+CD57+ T cells (not recorded which) from PBMCs. The TCR originated in a human donor with aplastic anemia. The CDR3 protein is CASAEAWDQPQHF. In DNA form, the CDR3 reads TGTGCCAGCGCAGAGGCGTGGGATCAGCCCCAGCATTTT.